This TCR beta chain comes out of a study of memory CD4+ T cells and cytomegalovirus serostatus. Study-wide results and caveats: CMV serostatus prediction reached median AUC approximately 0.95, or 0.91 with US-trained model. The CMV-associated TCR signature appears largely within the CD4+ memory repertoire.

CDR1 and CDR2 from the germline V gene are SGHVS and FQNEAQ. This CDR3 has 17 amino acids. V was clipped by 4 bases and J by 2 bases, with 20 bases between them. Single viable CD3+CD4+CD8-CD45RO+ cells were sorted as the memory CD4+ T cells. Serostatus was set by detecting CMV pp150, pp28, p38, p52 IgG. Under the authors' procedure: After removing out-of-frame reads, millions of distinct TCRbeta sequences remained. Only in-frame clones appear in the TCRdb table, and some are missing; sequencing was by immunoSEQ multiplex PCR. Clone size and the V and J calls come from that table; the DNA yielded D and trimming. Among about 38,000 clones listed, roughly 78% were seen once. This clone was picked up a small number of times. Its cognate antigen is unknown.

The clonotype comes from an adult in good health and CMV-seropositive. The chain links TRBV7-8 to TRBJ1-1; no reliable D call. Sequences were obtained from memory CD4+ T cells from blood. In DNA, the CDR3 is TGTGCCAGCAGCTCGGTTATGGTGCGCCAGCCCAACACTGAAGCTTTCTTT. Encoded protein: CASSSVMVRQPNTEAFF.